This entry lists 28 T cell receptor beta chains sequenced from one sample in a study of blood T cell repertoires in COVID-19. Method: immunoSEQ multiplex PCR; TCRdb's copy keeps in-frame clones and lacks some. This sample yields some 200,000 clones, of which 82% are seen a single time; more than 10% belongs to the top ten. Sequencing was done on a sample of peripheral blood. All receptors derive from a woman aged 40 to 49 with acute or convalescent COVID-19.

This clone was detected a few times. The chain combines TRBV10-3 with TRBJ2-2, with 8 bases fitting TRBD2. V lost 3 bases to trimming and J lost 6 bases; unmatched junction nucleotides: 3. Per the germline V gene, CDR1 is ENHRY and CDR2 is SYGVKD. This CDR3 is built from 14 residues. Written as DNA, the CDR3 is TGTGCCATCAGTGATCCGACTAGCGCCGGGGAGCTGTTTTTT. Residues: CAISDPTSAGELFF.

V is TRBV5-1 and J is TRBJ2-5, with 7 nucleotides matching TRBD2. Germline V lookup: CDR1 SGHRS, CDR2 YFSETQ. V gave up 0 bases and J gave up 5 bases; unmatched junction bases: 7. The CDR3 is made up of 15 amino acids. In DNA form, the CDR3 reads TGCGCCAGCAGCTTGGCCGGGGGGTTTCAGGAGACCCAGTACTTC. The encoded protein is CASSLAGGFQETQYF.

This chain connects TRBV7-2 to TRBJ1-1, with no clear D. From germline, CDR1 is SGHTA and CDR2 FQGNSA. V was pared by 2 bases and J by 0 bases, with 7 bases between. The CDR3 loop spans 14 amino acids. The CDR3 sequence is CASSLMPVNTEAFF. The DNA for the CDR3 is TGTGCCAGCAGCTTAATGCCGGTGAACACTGAAGCTTTCTTT.

The table lists this clone with a count of one. J is TRBJ2-3 and V is TRBV5-1, with TRBD2 matching 10 bases. In germline, CDR1 is SGHRS, CDR2 YFSETQ. The length of the CDR3 is 15 residues. With 3 bases clipped from V and 4 bases from J, the junction kept 5 bases outside the gene matches. CDR3: CASSSAGGRADTQYF. For the CDR3, the DNA is TGCGCCAGCAGCTCAGCGGGAGGGCGGGCAGATACGCAGTATTTT.

The table lists this clone with a count of one. This sequence joins TRBV5-1 and TRBJ2-5; 9 positions match TRBD1. With 0 bases clipped from V and 0 bases from J, the junction kept 9 bases outside the gene matches. This CDR3 has 18 residues. Germline V gene sequence: CDR1 SGHRS, CDR2 YFSETQ. CDR3 protein: CASSLALGQGHNQETQYF. The CDR3 DNA reads TGCGCCAGCAGCTTGGCCCTGGGACAGGGACACAACCAAGAGACCCAGTACTTC. The full variable domain, its missing parts supplied by reference TRBV5-1 and TRBJ2-5, is KAGVTQTPRYLIKTRGQQVTLSCSPISGHRSVSWYQQTPGQGLQFLFEYFSETQRNKGNFPGRFSGRQFSNSRSEMNVSTLELGDSALYLCASSLALGQGHNQETQYFGPGTRLLVL.

The genes are TRBV19 and TRBJ2-1; 10 bases are a match to TRBD1. CDR3 length: 15 residues. Trimming cost V 4 bases and J 7 bases; bases outside gene matches: 7. Germline V gene data show CDR1 as LNHDA and CDR2 as SQIVND (reference sequence). The chain's CDR3 is CASSTPGQGRNEQFF. The DNA for the CDR3 is TGTGCCAGTAGTACCCCGGGACAGGGGAGGAATGAGCAGTTCTTC.

The rearrangement uses TRBV2 and TRBJ1-2; D unresolved. Germline loops: CDR1 SNHLY, CDR2 FYNNEI. Trimming took off 3 bases at V and 14 bases at J, with 16 bases between the two ends. CDR3 length: 12 amino acids. This CDR3 is CASSDEGKERTF. CDR3 coding DNA: TGTGCCAGCAGTGATGAGGGAAAGGAGAGGACCTTC.

This clone has just a few counts. The chain couples TRBV9 to TRBJ2-7, with 8 bases lining up with TRBD1. The CDR3 has 15 amino acids. J lost 6 bases, V lost 3 bases, and 11 bases had no gene match. The germline gives CDR1 SGDLS, CDR2 YYNGEE. The CDR3 region is CASSAQTGQGGEQYF. The CDR3 nucleotides are TGTGCCAGCAGCGCGCAAACAGGACAGGGAGGCGAGCAGTACTTC.

This clone was counted a few times. This chain connects TRBV7-9 to TRBJ1-6; no clear D gene. Per the germline V gene, CDR1 is SEHNR and CDR2 is FQNEAQ (reference sequence). The CDR3 consists of 15 residues. V was shortened by 1 base and J by 6 bases, with 10 bases between the two germline ends. In DNA form, the CDR3 reads TGTGCCAGCAGCTTAGGGACTGAATTTAATTCACCCCTCCACTTT. The encoded protein is CASSLGTEFNSPLHF.

The V call is TRBV6-2 or TRBV6-3, the J call TRBJ1-5, with TRBD1 identical over 9 bases. Germline assignment: CDR1 MNHEY and CDR2 SVGEGT. The CDR3 has 14 amino acids. V dropped 6 bases and J dropped 6; count of bases not matched to a gene: 6. The CDR3 loop reads CASSIQGAGQPQHF. The CDR3 region has the DNA TGTGCCAGCAGCATACAGGGGGCTGGTCAGCCCCAGCATTTT.

This chain connects TRBV5-1 to TRBJ2-2; 14 nucleotides line up with TRBD2. Germline CDR1 and CDR2: SGHRS and YFSETQ. This CDR3 comprises 18 residues. Losses at the gene ends were 6 bases for V and 5 bases for J; bases not matched to a gene: 12. The CDR3 reads CASNHGLAGGRGTGELFF. In nucleotides, the CDR3 is TGCGCCAGCAACCATGGACTAGCGGGGGGCCGAGGGACCGGGGAGCTGTTTTTT.

The V and J genes are TRBV2 and TRBJ2-7; 10 bases map to TRBD1. CDR3 length equals 16 residues. Germline CDR1 reads SNHLY; CDR2 reads FYNNEI. J lost 5 bases, V lost 8 bases, and 15 bases had no gene match. This CDR3 reads CASASPRDRGIHEQYF. The DNA for the CDR3 is TGTGCCAGCGCCTCCCCAAGGGACAGGGGTATCCACGAGCAGTACTTC.

The table lists this clone with a count of one. This chain connects TRBV27 to TRBJ2-1; 9 positions agree with TRBD1. This CDR3 contains 15 residues. The V gene's germline CDR1 is MNHEY and CDR2 SMNVEV (reference sequence). The trim removed 3 bases at V and 5 bases at J, leaving 5 bases unmatched. DNA for the CDR3: TGTGCCAGCAGTTTCCGGGACAGGGTAGACAATGAGCAGTTCTTC. Protein: CASSFRDRVDNEQFF.

This CDR3 reads CAGQGMNTEAFF. CDR3 nucleotide sequence: TGTGCGGGACAGGGCATGAACACTGAAGCTTTCTTT. This chain uses TRBV28 with TRBJ1-1; 9 positions agree with TRBD1. The CDR3 extends over 12 amino acids. Looked up from germline, CDR1 is MDHEN and CDR2 is SYDVKM.

The V and J genes are TRBV25-1 and TRBJ2-7; either TRBD1 or TRBD2 may fit D (7 bases each). Per germline, CDR1 MGHDK and CDR2 SYGVNS. V was clipped by 10 bases and J by 4 bases, with 17 bases between them. CDR3 length equals 13 residues. CDR3 in amino acids: CAIRGEGDYEQYF. The DNA of the CDR3 is TGTGCCATCAGGGGGGAGGGCGATTACGAGCAGTACTTC.

This chain joins TRBV6-5 and TRBJ1-2, with 10 bases identical to TRBD1. Trimming cost V 4 bases and J 4 bases; bases outside gene matches: 9. The CDR3 covers 16 residues. Germline assignment: CDR1 MNHEY and CDR2 SVGAGI. In nucleotides, the CDR3 is TGTGCCAGCAGTTCGGACAGGGGGTCCTCTTCCTATGGCTACACCTTC. This sequence encodes CASSSDRGSSSYGYTF.

The chain uses TRBV10-3 and TRBJ1-5; D may be TRBD1 (6 bases). Trimming cost V 4 bases and J 5 bases, with 9 bases left between them. The CDR3 loop spans 13 amino acids. The germline gives CDR1 ENHRY, CDR2 SYGVKD. The CDR3 coding sequence is TGTGCCATCAGTGCAGGGGATTATCAGCCCCAGCATTTT. Its translation: CAISAGDYQPQHF.

This chain links TRBV6-2 or TRBV6-3 with TRBJ1-2; D not certain. The V gene lost 4 bases and the J gene lost 5 bases, with 17 bases spanning the gap. Germline V gene lookup returns CDR1 MNHEY and CDR2 SVGEGT. The CDR3 length is 15 residues. CDR3 region: CASSFSSSLGYGYTF. In DNA form, the CDR3 reads TGTGCCAGCAGTTTTTCGAGCTCGCTCGGGTATGGCTACACCTTC.

The V gene is TRBV2, the J gene TRBJ2-1, with D perhaps TRBD2 (6 bases). CDR1 and CDR2 (germline): SNHLY, FYNNEI. This CDR3 has 13 amino acids. Trimming pared 9 bases from V and 6 bases from J, leaving 15 bases between. CDR3 DNA sequence: TGTGCCAGTGGGTGGGAGGCTTTCAATGAGCAGTTCTTC. Translating it yields CASGWEAFNEQFF.

The J gene is TRBJ2-3, the V gene TRBV11-2; the match to TRBD1 covers 9 bases. In germline, CDR1 is SGHAT, CDR2 FQNNGV. The V and J ends lost 5 bases and 5 bases, in that order; junction bases with no gene match: 8. The length of the CDR3 is 15 residues. The CDR3 loop reads CASSPGQGGEDTQYF. The CDR3 DNA follows: TGTGCCAGCAGCCCGGGACAGGGAGGGGAAGATACGCAGTATTTT.

This clone was detected once. The V and J genes are TRBV5-1 and TRBJ1-2; perhaps TRBD1 as D (5 bases). The V end lost 0 bases, the J end lost 6 bases, and 9 bases lay between the germline ends. The V gene's germline CDR1 is SGHRS and CDR2 YFSETQ. CDR3 length: 13 residues. CDR3 residues: CASSLGGGDGYTF. The CDR3 DNA follows: TGCGCCAGCAGCTTGGGGGGCGGCGATGGCTACACCTTC. Together with reference TRBV5-1 and TRBJ1-2, the CDR3 gives the full variable domain: KAGVTQTPRYLIKTRGQQVTLSCSPISGHRSVSWYQQTPGQGLQFLFEYFSETQRNKGNFPGRFSGRQFSNSRSEMNVSTLELGDSALYLCASSLGGGDGYTFGSGTRLTVV.

This clone was counted once. The rearrangement links TRBV11-2 to TRBJ2-7, with 14 positions matching TRBD2. The CDR3 length is 14 residues. Losses at the gene ends were 6 bases for V and 4 bases for J; bases not matched to a gene: 2. Germline lookup yields CDR1 SGHAT and CDR2 FQNNGV. The chain's CDR3 is CASRTSGGAYEQYF. The CDR3, as DNA: TGTGCCAGCAGGACTAGCGGGGGGGCGTACGAGCAGTACTTC.

The chain joins TRBV5-6 to TRBJ2-7, with D possibly TRBD2 on 5 matching bases. V was shortened by 4 bases and J by 5 bases, with 16 bases between the two germline ends. The CDR3 runs 14 residues. In germline, CDR1 is SGHDT, CDR2 YYEEEE. CDR3 loop: CASSPSLTADEQYF. CDR3 bases: TGTGCCAGCAGCCCCAGCCTAACAGCGGACGAGCAGTACTTC.

J is TRBJ2-1 and V is TRBV24-1; TRBD2 aligns across 7 bases. Germline assignment: CDR1 KGHDR and CDR2 SFDVKD. V trimming: 4 bases; J trimming: 4 bases; junction bases outside the gene matches: 9. This CDR3 region has 16 residues. In nucleotides, the CDR3 is TGTGCCACCAGTGACCCGGGAGGAATGTTTTACAATGAGCAGTTCTTC. Translated: CATSDPGGMFYNEQFF.

The chain's CDR3 is CSASGPSGYTDTQYF. CDR3 nucleotides: TGCAGTGCTAGTGGACCCTCGGGGTACACAGATACGCAGTATTTT. The rearrangement joins TRBV20-1 to TRBJ2-3, with D perhaps TRBD2 (5 bases). This CDR3 comprises 15 residues. V was shortened by 3 bases and J by 2 bases, with 15 bases between the two germline ends. Germline V gene lookup returns CDR1 DFQATT and CDR2 SNEGSKA (reference sequence).

This clone was recorded once. This sequence joins TRBV11-2 and TRBJ1-3, with 9 bases matching TRBD1. The V gene end was trimmed by 3 bases and the J gene end by 0 bases; junction bases not matched to a gene: 6. The germline V gene encodes CDR1 SGHAT and CDR2 FQNNGV. The CDR3 has 17 residues. The CDR3: CASSFPDRGGSGNTIYF. The CDR3 region has the DNA TGTGCCAGCAGCTTCCCCGACAGGGGGGGCTCTGGAAACACCATATATTTT.

The chain links TRBV19 to TRBJ2-1, with D perhaps matching TRBD2 (5 bases). The CDR3 has 15 residues. V gave up 6 bases and J gave up 6 bases, with 18 bases separating them. Germline V gives CDR1 LNHDA, CDR2 SQIVND (reference sequence). Written as DNA, the CDR3 is TGTGCCAGTAGGATAAGGACGGGGAGCGGCAATGAGCAGTTCTTC. Protein sequence: CASRIRTGSGNEQFF.

V and J are TRBV4-2 and TRBJ2-7; no reliable D call. The V end lost 0 bases, the J end lost 3 bases, and 9 bases lay between the germline ends. The CDR3 loop spans 14 amino acids. Germline lookup yields CDR1 LGHNA and CDR2 YNFKEQ. The CDR3 nucleotides are TGTGCCAGCAGCCAAGAAAAACTTTTCTACGAGCAGTACTTC. Protein product: CASSQEKLFYEQYF.